This TCR beta chain is from a study of vaccination effects on CD4 cells after COVID-19. Pools of viral peptides were used by the ViraFEST assay to expand antigen-specific CD4+ T cells ahead of sequencing. Culture proceeded for nine to eleven days, and CD4+ T cells were then isolated. The vaccine given was either BNT162b2 or mRNA-1273, in two doses. Two million PBMC were placed in each well, which was supplemented with approximately 9.7 IU/ml IL-2 and approximately 9.2 ug/ml peptides. This CDR3 comprises 15 residues. V shed 6 bases, J shed 1 base, and the junction held 8 bases outside the gene matches. CDR1 is SNHLY, CDR2 FYNNEI, per germline. Assay: immunoSEQ multiplex PCR; the TCRdb copy retains only in-frame clones and omits some. The sample includes tens of thousands of clones, around four fifths seen only once; the top ten take 1.2%. As to this clone: What it binds is unknown.

The sample consisted of CD4+ T cells from PBMCs cultured with HCoV-229E spike peptides, taken after COVID-19 vaccination. The clonotype was recovered from a human donor who received a COVID-19 vaccine. This sequence joins TRBV2 and TRBJ1-1; 7 nucleotides match TRBD1. CDR3 amino acids: CASSKMRQGNTEAFF. CDR3 bases: TGTGCCAGCAGCAAAATGCGACAGGGGAACACTGAAGCTTTCTTT.